The 27 T cell receptor beta chains given below trace back to one sample, sequenced in a study of PD-L1 blockade in urothelial cancer. TCRdb's table, derived via immunoSEQ multiplex PCR, lists solely in-frame clones and lacks some. This table holds roughly 45,000 clones, 70% to 90% found once. The sample was PBMCs, taken around atezolizumab (anti-PD-L1) treatment. These receptors all come from a man in his sixties with urothelial cancer.

Here the CDR3 reads CASSIVAVAADTQYF. CDR3 nucleotide sequence: TGTGCCAGTAGTATAGTTGCAGTCGCCGCAGATACGCAGTATTTT. J is TRBJ2-3 and V is TRBV19, with no clear D. CDR1 and CDR2 (germline): LNHDA, SQIVND (reference sequence). This CDR3 region has 15 residues. V shed 1 base and J shed 4 bases, with 12 bases lying between them.

The chain carries TRBV5-1 and TRBJ2-1, with 8 positions matching TRBD2. Per the germline V gene, CDR1 is SGHRS and CDR2 is YFSETQ. This CDR3 has 13 residues. V was clipped by 2 bases and J by 8 bases; unmatched bases: 3. CDR3 region: CASSFEAGDEQFF. CDR3 coding DNA: TGCGCCAGCAGCTTTGAAGCGGGGGATGAGCAGTTCTTC. The full variable domain, completed using reference TRBV5-1 and TRBJ2-1, is KAGVTQTPRYLIKTRGQQVTLSCSPISGHRSVSWYQQTPGQGLQFLFEYFSETQRNKGNFPGRFSGRQFSNSRSEMNVSTLELGDSALYLCASSFEAGDEQFFGPGTRLTVL.

The rearrangement joins TRBV4-1 to TRBJ1-2, with D tentatively TRBD1 (6 bases). The CDR3 consists of 17 residues. With 1 base removed from V and 1 base from J, the gap between germline ends came to 16 bases. The V gene's germline CDR1 is MGHRA and CDR2 YSYEKL. The DNA of the CDR3 is TGCGCCAGCAGCCAAGGGGCAGGGGATTCCCTTAACTATGGCTACACCTTC. It translates to CASSQGAGDSLNYGYTF.

This clone was observed a single time. V usage is TRBV7-2 and J usage is TRBJ1-1, with 8 bases identical to TRBD1. CDR1 SGHTA and CDR2 FQGNSA come from the germline V gene. The V segment lost 2 bases and the J segment 4 bases; nucleotides outside the gene matches: 3. The CDR3 runs to 14 residues. The CDR3 region has the DNA TGTGCCAGCAGCTTACAGGGGGCCGGCACTGAAGCTTTCTTT. The encoded protein is CASSLQGAGTEAFF. The full variable domain, with the rest looked up from reference TRBV7-2 and TRBJ1-1, is GAGVSQSPSNKVTEKGKDVELRCDPISGHTALYWYRQSLGQGLEFLIYFQGNSAPDKSGLPSDRFSAERTGGSVSTLTIQRTQQEDSAVYLCASSLQGAGTEAFFGQGTRLTVV.

The V gene is TRBV5-4, the J gene TRBJ1-2; 7 bases agree with TRBD1. This CDR3 comprises 13 residues. V was pared by 5 bases and J by 2 bases, with 3 bases of the junction left unmatched. Germline assignment: CDR1 SGHNT and CDR2 YYREEE (reference sequence). DNA of the CDR3: TGTGCCAGCAGACCACAGGGGAACTATGGCTACACCTTC. It codes for CASRPQGNYGYTF.

In its sample, this clone was seen once. The chain carries TRBV30 and TRBJ1-5, with 11 positions matching TRBD1. The germline V gene encodes CDR1 GTSNPN and CDR2 SVGIG (reference sequence). CDR3 length equals 15 residues. J lost 6 bases, V lost 3 bases, and 7 bases had no gene match. The CDR3 region is CAWRHGTGGFQPQHF. The CDR3, as DNA: TGTGCCTGGAGACACGGGACAGGGGGATTTCAGCCCCAGCATTTT.

This rearrangement joins TRBV30 to TRBJ2-5, with 14 positions matching TRBD2. This CDR3 has 18 amino acids. The junction had 12 bases not matched to a gene; V was cut back by 2 bases and J by 4 bases. Germline assignment: CDR1 GTSNPN and CDR2 SVGIG (reference sequence). CDR3 sequence: CAWSSGGATSGGAETQYF. The CDR3 DNA reads TGTGCCTGGAGTTCCGGGGGGGCGACTAGCGGGGGGGCAGAGACCCAGTACTTC.

The CDR3 sequence is CASSLAQLYEQYF. The DNA for the CDR3 is TGCGCCAGCAGCTTGGCACAGCTTTACGAGCAGTACTTC. The gene calls are TRBV5-1 and TRBJ2-7; D gene unclear. Trimming left V 0 bases short and J 4 bases short, with 8 bases between. The germline CDR1 and CDR2 sequences are SGHRS and YFSETQ. This CDR3 has 13 residues.

J is TRBJ1-4 and V is TRBV18, with D perhaps TRBD1 (6 bases). This CDR3 has 15 amino acids. Trimming left V 4 bases short and J 6 bases short, with 15 bases between. Germline loops: CDR1 KGHSH, CDR2 LQKENI. The CDR3 protein is CASSLRTVLHEKLFF. DNA for the CDR3: TGTGCCAGCTCACTACGGACAGTGTTACATGAAAAACTGTTTTTT.

The chain carries TRBV19 and TRBJ1-6, with D possibly matching TRBD1 (6 bases). The CDR3 extends over 15 amino acids. The germline V gene has CDR1 LNHDA and CDR2 SQIVND (reference sequence). Trimming shortened V by 8 bases and J by 7 bases, and 18 bases separated the two germline ends. The CDR3 region is CASAVQTGQNSPLHF. Written as DNA, the CDR3 is TGTGCCAGTGCTGTCCAGACAGGCCAGAATTCACCCCTCCACTTT. The full variable domain, with the rest looked up from reference TRBV19 and TRBJ1-6, is DGGITQSPKYLFRKEGQNVTLSCEQNLNHDAMYWYRQDPGQGLRLIYYSQIVNDFQKGDIAEGYSVSREKKESFPLTVTSAQKNPTAFYLCASAVQTGQNSPLHFGNGTRLTVT.

The chain recombines TRBV7-2 with TRBJ2-1; possible D gene TRBD2, 7 bases. In germline, CDR1 is SGHTA, CDR2 FQGNSA. The CDR3 loop spans 15 amino acids. Trimming took off 3 bases at V and 2 bases at J, with 11 bases between the two ends. Here the CDR3 reads CASSLDGGPYNEQFF. The CDR3 nucleotides read TGTGCCAGCAGCTTGGACGGGGGGCCCTACAATGAGCAGTTCTTC.

In nucleotides, the CDR3 is TGTGCCAGCACCCGACAGGCGGGTGTGTATGGCTACACCTTC. It encodes CASTRQAGVYGYTF. The genes are TRBV28 and TRBJ1-2; D perhaps matches TRBD1 (6 bases). The germline V gene encodes CDR1 MDHEN and CDR2 SYDVKM. This CDR3 spans 14 amino acids. V was pared by 7 bases and J by 5 bases, with 17 bases between.

The chain has TRBV5-1 and TRBJ1-5; D ambiguous. Per germline, CDR1 SGHRS and CDR2 YFSETQ. The CDR3 has 16 amino acids. V dropped 0 bases and J dropped 0 bases, with 10 bases sitting between them. CDR3 protein: CASSLVSSGSNQPQHF. Here the CDR3 DNA reads TGCGCCAGCAGCTTGGTTTCATCAGGTAGCAATCAGCCCCAGCATTTT.

V is TRBV4-1 and J is TRBJ2-3; 9 bases are shared with TRBD2. J lost 5 bases, V lost 4 bases, and 7 bases had no gene match. CDR3 length: 15 amino acids. CDR1 is MGHRA and CDR2 is YSYEKL in the germline V gene. Here the CDR3 DNA reads TGCGCCAGCAGCCTTGGCGGGGGGGCCAGAGATACGCAGTATTTT. Amino acid sequence: CASSLGGGARDTQYF.

V gene TRBV7-3 combines with J gene TRBJ2-1; 7 bases match TRBD1. The CDR3 consists of 14 residues. Trimming took 0 bases from V and 6 from J; bases not matched to a gene: 2. Germline values: CDR1 SGHTA, CDR2 FQGTGA. For the CDR3, the DNA is TGTGCCAGCAGCTTAACGGCAGGGGGCAATGAGCAGTTCTTC. Protein sequence: CASSLTAGGNEQFF.

V gene TRBV5-8 combines with J gene TRBJ1-4; TRBD1 might be the D (5 bases). Germline CDR1 SGHTS, CDR2 YDEGEE. The CDR3 loop spans 13 amino acids. V was shortened by 4 bases and J by 8 bases, with 12 bases between the two germline ends. CDR3 sequence reads: CASSAGTREKLFF. DNA of the CDR3: TGTGCCAGCAGCGCCGGGACTAGGGAAAAACTGTTTTTT.

V gene TRBV7-9 combines with J gene TRBJ2-3; maybe TRBD2 (5 bases). Germline V gives CDR1 SEHNR, CDR2 FQNEAQ (reference sequence). The CDR3 is made up of 15 amino acids. Trimming cost V 6 bases and J 4 bases, with 17 bases left between them. The CDR3 sequence: CASREEGAGADTQYF. The CDR3 bases are TGTGCCAGCAGGGAAGAGGGCGCGGGTGCAGATACGCAGTATTTT.

The chain couples TRBV5-1 to TRBJ1-2; D remains unclear. The germline CDR1 and CDR2 sequences are SGHRS and YFSETQ. The CDR3 is 15 residues long. Trimming removed 7 bases from V and 0 bases from J, with 16 bases in between. In nucleotides, the CDR3 is TGCGCCAGCGGGTCCGGGTCCAACACTAACTATGGCTACACCTTC. Residues: CASGSGSNTNYGYTF.

The V call is TRBV6-1, the J call TRBJ2-7; 7 bases match TRBD1. Germline V gene data show CDR1 as MNHNS and CDR2 as SASEGT. The CDR3 consists of 15 residues. Trimming took 6 bases from V and 7 from J; bases not matched to a gene: 15. CDR3 protein: CASRGVGRGHWEQYF. The CDR3 DNA is TGTGCCAGCAGGGGAGTGGGAAGGGGGCATTGGGAGCAGTACTTC.

The V and J genes are TRBV7-2 and TRBJ1-2; D is possibly TRBD1 (6 bases). Trimming removed 2 bases from V and 7 bases from J, with 17 bases in between. This CDR3 is built from 15 residues. Germline loops: CDR1 SGHTA, CDR2 FQGNSA. CDR3 sequence (DNA): TGTGCCAGCAGCTTACTTGGGGGCAGAGGTGGTGGCTACACCTTC. Protein product: CASSLLGGRGGGYTF.

J is TRBJ2-2 and V is TRBV5-6; 9 bases align to TRBD2. With 2 bases clipped from V and 3 bases from J, the junction kept 5 bases outside the gene matches. Germline V lookup: CDR1 SGHDT, CDR2 YYEEEE. The CDR3 spans 16 residues. CDR3 in DNA: TGTGCCAGCAGCTTTCTAGCGGGGACGGACACCGGGGAGCTGTTTTTT. Translation: CASSFLAGTDTGELFF.

The chain joins TRBV10-3 to TRBJ2-3; D is possibly TRBD2 (6 bases). Trimming stripped 8 bases from V and 0 bases from J, with 12 bases between. Germline assignment: CDR1 ENHRY and CDR2 SYGVKD. CDR3 length equals 14 residues. DNA of the CDR3: TGTGCCATCTCATCGGGGGTTAGCACAGATACGCAGTATTTT. It encodes CAISSGVSTDTQYF.

The chain combines TRBV5-8 with TRBJ1-5; the D gene is possibly TRBD1 (5 bases). CDR1 is SGHTS, CDR2 YDEGEE, per germline. The V end lost 4 bases, the J end lost 5 bases, and 10 bases lay between the germline ends. The CDR3 has 13 amino acids. In DNA, the CDR3 is TGTGCCAGCAGCCCAGACAGATATCAGCCCCAGCATTTT. This translates into CASSPDRYQPQHF.

The rearrangement links TRBV5-8 to TRBJ1-4; D gene unclear. The CDR3 contains 14 residues. The germline V and J ends were trimmed by 1 base and 8 bases, with 12 bases remaining between them. Germline assignment: CDR1 SGHTS and CDR2 YDEGEE. The CDR3 loop is CASSLFPGVEKLFF. CDR3 DNA: TGTGCCAGCAGCTTGTTTCCGGGAGTGGAAAAACTGTTTTTT.

This chain joins TRBV30 and TRBJ1-6; TRBD1 matches at 7 bases. Per germline, CDR1 GTSNPN and CDR2 SVGIG (reference sequence). Trimming at V came to 2 bases and at J to 9 bases, leaving 7 bases not matched to a gene. There are 14 residues in the CDR3. CDR3: CAWSSRQGGSPLHF. As DNA, the CDR3 is TGTGCCTGGAGTTCTCGGCAGGGGGGTTCACCCCTCCACTTT.

The rearrangement uses TRBV5-1 and TRBJ2-2, with D perhaps matching TRBD2 (6 bases). The germline gives CDR1 SGHRS, CDR2 YFSETQ. Trimming removed 6 bases at V and 0 bases at J, with 15 bases between. The CDR3 extends over 16 amino acids. The CDR3 loop reads CASKETGVTNTGELFF. Written as DNA, the CDR3 is TGCGCCAGCAAAGAAACGGGGGTGACGAACACCGGGGAGCTGTTTTTT.

The chain combines TRBV5-6 with TRBJ2-3; 8 bases line up with TRBD2. This CDR3 contains 18 residues. Germline trimming cut 4 bases from V and 1 base from J; bases unmatched to any gene: 14. Germline V gene sequence: CDR1 SGHDT, CDR2 YYEEEE. The CDR3 nucleotides read TGTGCCAGCAGCCACGCCCGGGGTAGCGGGAAACGCACAGATACGCAGTATTTT. Its protein is CASSHARGSGKRTDTQYF.